Here is one T cell receptor (beta chain) with its context. The data stem from a study of cytomegalovirus exposure and HLA in healthy donors. PCR was performed using 60 Vbeta and 13 Jbeta primers. Sequencing used immunoSEQ multiplex PCR; TCRdb keeps in-frame clones, though not all of them. The sample table includes about 52,000 clones. V was cut by 0 bases and J by 6 bases, with 17 bases left in between. The CDR3 covers 16 residues. The germline V gene has CDR1 SQVTM and CDR2 ANQGSEA. The TCR was taken from a woman in her sixties in good health and CMV-seropositive. The sample was PBMCs. The rearrangement joins TRBV29-1 to TRBJ2-2; TRBD2 is a possible D gene (7 bases). The CDR3 here is CSVEERGGGPPGELFF. The CDR3 nucleotides read TGCAGCGTTGAAGAGAGAGGGGGGGGGCCGCCCGGGGAGCTGTTTTTT.